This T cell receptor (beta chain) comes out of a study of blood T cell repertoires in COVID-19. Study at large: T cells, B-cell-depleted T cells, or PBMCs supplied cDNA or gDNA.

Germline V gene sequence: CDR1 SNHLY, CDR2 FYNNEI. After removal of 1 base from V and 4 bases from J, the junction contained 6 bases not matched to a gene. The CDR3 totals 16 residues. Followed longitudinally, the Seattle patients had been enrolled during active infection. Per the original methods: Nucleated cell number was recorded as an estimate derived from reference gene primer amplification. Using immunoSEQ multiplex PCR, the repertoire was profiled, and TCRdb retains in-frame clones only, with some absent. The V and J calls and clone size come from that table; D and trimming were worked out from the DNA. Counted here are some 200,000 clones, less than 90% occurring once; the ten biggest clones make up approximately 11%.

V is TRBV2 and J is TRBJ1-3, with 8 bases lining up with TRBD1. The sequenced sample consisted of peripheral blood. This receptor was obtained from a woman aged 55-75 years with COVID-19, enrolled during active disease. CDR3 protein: CASSEVRGLGGNTIYF. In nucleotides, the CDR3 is TGTGCCAGCAGTGAAGTCAGGGGGCTTGGAGGAAACACCATATATTTT.